One and the same sample provided the 21 T cell receptor beta chains below, sequenced in a study of PD-1 blockade in classical Hodgkin lymphoma. Time point defined: cycle 4 day 1 (C4D1), after five to seven weeks of nivolumab. Brentuximab vedotin exposure varied, and every patient relapsed after autologous stem cell transplantation. Magnetic negative selection served to purify CD4+ T cells out of PBMCs that had been thawed. Profiled with immunoSEQ multiplex PCR; TCRdb holds only in-frame clones, not every one. Among fewer than 35,000 clones listed, around 84% were seen once. The sample was CD4+ T cells from blood, taken before the fourth cycle of nivolumab. The receptors were gathered from a human donor with classical Hodgkin lymphoma.

V usage is TRBV6-5 and J usage is TRBJ2-3; no clear D. Germline V gene data show CDR1 as MNHEY and CDR2 as SVGAGI. The CDR3 is 16 residues long. Trimming pared 2 bases from V and 0 bases from J, leaving 12 bases between. The CDR3 region has the DNA TGTGCCAGCAGTTACAGGACCCAACCTAGCACAGATACGCAGTATTTT. It codes for CASSYRTQPSTDTQYF.

The count of this clone is one. The V and J genes are TRBV13 and TRBJ1-3; D call uncertain. Germline CDR1 is PRHDT and CDR2 is FYEKMQ (reference sequence). The ends were cut back, 0 bases at V and 4 bases at J, with 1 base in the middle. CDR3 length equals 12 residues. CDR3 sequence (DNA): TGTGCCAGCAGCTTAGGGGGAAACACCATATATTTT. Its translation is CASSLGGNTIYF.

A few counts support this clone. The chain combines TRBV11-2 with TRBJ1-2; D uncertain. CDR1 is SGHAT, CDR2 FQNNGV, per germline. Trimming took off 6 bases at V and 0 bases at J, with 5 bases between the two ends. The CDR3 consists of 12 residues. CDR3: CASSHPNYGYTF. CDR3 in DNA: TGTGCCAGCAGTCACCCTAACTATGGCTACACCTTC.

The chain links TRBV18 to TRBJ1-2, with 7 bases identical to TRBD1. The CDR3 covers 15 residues. The germline gives CDR1 KGHSH, CDR2 LQKENI. Trimming cost V 2 bases and J 3 bases; bases outside gene matches: 6. The CDR3 sequence is CASSPKGGADYGYTF. CDR3 DNA: TGTGCCAGCTCACCAAAAGGGGGCGCAGACTATGGCTACACCTTC.

This rearrangement joins TRBV20-1 to TRBJ2-7; weak D call: TRBD2 (6 bases). V dropped 6 bases and J dropped 3 bases, with 9 bases sitting between them. This CDR3 has 11 residues. Germline V gene data show CDR1 as DFQATT and CDR2 as SNEGSKA (reference sequence). CDR3 loop: CSAAGHYEQYF. CDR3 nucleotides: TGCAGTGCAGCGGGCCACTACGAGCAGTACTTC.

This chain connects TRBV19 to TRBJ1-4, with D possibly matching TRBD1 (5 bases). Germline V gene lookup returns CDR1 LNHDA and CDR2 SQIVND (reference sequence). The CDR3 totals 14 residues. V lost 3 bases, J lost 3 bases, and 8 bases lay in between. The CDR3 DNA reads TGTGCCAGTAGTATCCGAGGGGCTAATGAAAAACTGTTTTTT. It is translated as CASSIRGANEKLFF.

The rearrangement uses TRBV7-9 and TRBJ2-1, with 11 bases fitting TRBD2. Trimming removed 1 base from V and 9 bases from J; junction bases left unmatched: 11. The CDR3 is 17 residues long. The germline V gene has CDR1 SEHNR and CDR2 FQNEAQ (reference sequence). CDR3 in amino acids: CASSLVASGGRKGEQFF. CDR3 DNA: TGTGCCAGCAGCTTAGTTGCTAGCGGGGGGCGGAAGGGTGAGCAGTTCTTC.

The chain employs TRBV19 and TRBJ1-2; tentatively, D is TRBD1 (6 bases). The V end lost 8 bases, the J end lost 4 bases, and 14 bases lay between the germline ends. The V gene's germline CDR1 is LNHDA and CDR2 SQIVND (reference sequence). The CDR3 contains 13 residues. The CDR3 region is CASGWTEVYGYTF. The CDR3 DNA sequence: TGTGCCAGTGGATGGACAGAAGTCTATGGCTACACCTTC.

This chain uses TRBV4-3 with TRBJ1-4, with D possibly being TRBD1 (5 bases). The CDR3 consists of 15 residues. The germline V gene encodes CDR1 LGHNA and CDR2 YSLEER. Trimming took 4 bases from V and 0 from J, leaving 9 bases between them. CDR3 sequence (DNA): TGCGCCAGCAGCCTCGGACAATCAACTAATGAAAAACTGTTTTTT. Protein product: CASSLGQSTNEKLFF.

The J gene is TRBJ1-5, the V gene TRBV2, with TRBD1 identical over 9 bases. Trimming cost V 5 bases and J 2 bases; bases outside gene matches: 7. Germline CDR1 and CDR2: SNHLY and FYNNEI. The CDR3 length is 16 residues. CDR3 nucleotide sequence: TGTGCCAGCAGTCTTTGGACAGGGGAGGGCAATCAGCCCCAGCATTTT. This codes for CASSLWTGEGNQPQHF.

The chain recombines TRBV11-3 with TRBJ2-3; D is possibly TRBD2 (5 bases). Germline V gives CDR1 SGHNT, CDR2 YENEEA. The CDR3 runs to 14 residues. Trimming stripped 5 bases from V and 0 bases from J, with 9 bases between. The CDR3 bases are TGTGCCAGCAGCCCGAGGACTAGCACAGATACGCAGTATTTT. This codes for CASSPRTSTDTQYF.

CDR3 coding DNA: TGTGCCAGTAGCCCTAGCGGGGGGTTGAATACGCAGTATTTT. It encodes CASSPSGGLNTQYF. The chain combines TRBV19 with TRBJ2-3; 11 bases agree with TRBD2. CDR1 is LNHDA and CDR2 is SQIVND in the germline V gene (reference sequence). CDR3 length equals 14 residues. V was clipped by 6 bases and J by 7 bases; unmatched bases: 6.

This clone turned up a few times. This rearrangement joins TRBV9 to TRBJ1-5; unclear D gene. The CDR3 totals 14 residues. Deletions cut 3 bases from V and 5 bases from J, with 12 bases between. Germline lookup yields CDR1 SGDLS and CDR2 YYNGEE. The CDR3 loop is CASSEGRNYQPQHF. DNA for the CDR3: TGTGCCAGCAGCGAAGGACGAAACTATCAGCCCCAGCATTTT.

The chain joins TRBV6-5 to TRBJ1-5; D is unclear. Germline CDR1 and CDR2: MNHEY and SVGAGI. The CDR3 runs to 14 residues. Trimming removed 6 bases at V and 2 bases at J, with 11 bases between. The CDR3 region has the DNA TGTGCCAGCAGGCCGGAGTTGGGCAATCAGCCCCAGCATTTT. This sequence encodes CASRPELGNQPQHF.

The V gene is TRBV9, the J gene TRBJ1-2, with a tentative D call TRBD1 (5 bases). The ends were cut back, 0 bases at V and 3 bases at J, with 12 bases in the middle. CDR1 and CDR2 from the germline V gene are SGDLS and YYNGEE. There are 15 residues in the CDR3. The CDR3 sequence is CASSVADTGDYGYTF. The CDR3 coding sequence is TGTGCCAGCAGCGTAGCGGACACGGGGGACTATGGCTACACCTTC.

This clone showed up just once. V is TRBV29-1 and J is TRBJ2-7; a weak D match, TRBD2 (6 bases). Trimming removed 5 bases at V and 2 bases at J, with 22 bases between. The length of the CDR3 is 16 residues. Germline loops: CDR1 SQVTM, CDR2 ANQGSEA. The CDR3 DNA reads as TGCAGCGTTACATCCTTTACGGGACTGATCCCCTACGAGCAGTACTTC. It specifies CSVTSFTGLIPYEQYF.

The CDR3: CASSGPGGWQETQYF. CDR3 coding DNA: TGTGCCAGCAGCGGACCAGGGGGTTGGCAAGAGACCCAGTACTTC. The chain couples TRBV9 to TRBJ2-5, with 7 nucleotides matching TRBD1. V trimming: 3 bases; J trimming: 2 bases; junction bases outside the gene matches: 7. Germline-derived CDR1 and CDR2 are SGDLS and YYNGEE. The CDR3 runs 15 residues. Filled out from reference TRBV9 and TRBJ2-5, the complete variable domain reads DSGVTQTPKHLITATGQRVTLRCSPRSGDLSVYWYQQSLDQGLQFLIQYYNGEERAKGNILERFSAQQFPDLHSELNLSSLELGDSALYFCASSGPGGWQETQYFGPGTRLLVL.

J is TRBJ1-1 and V is TRBV7-9, with 8 bases fitting TRBD1. The CDR3 is made up of 15 amino acids. The germline V gene encodes CDR1 SEHNR and CDR2 FQNEAQ (reference sequence). J gave up 7 bases and V 0 bases, and 7 bases lay outside the gene matches. The CDR3 DNA reads TGTGCCAGCAGCTTAGCGACAGGGGCAGAATTTGAAGCTTTCTTT. This sequence encodes CASSLATGAEFEAFF.

This chain links TRBV5-4 with TRBJ2-1; D might be TRBD2 (6 bases). This CDR3 has 14 amino acids. V was clipped by 5 bases and J by 2 bases, with 11 bases between them. CDR1 and CDR2 (germline): SGHNT, YYREEE (reference sequence). In nucleotides, the CDR3 is TGTGCCAGCAGAGGCGGGGCGACCTACAATGAGCAGTTCTTC. This translates into CASRGGATYNEQFF.

The J gene is TRBJ2-1, the V gene TRBV9; possibly TRBD1 for D (6 bases). The CDR3 runs to 12 residues. The ends were cut back, 3 bases at V and 6 bases at J, with 7 bases in the middle. CDR1 and CDR2 (germline): SGDLS, YYNGEE. DNA of the CDR3: TGTGCCAGCAGCGCAGGGGTCAATGAGCAGTTCTTC. Amino acid sequence: CASSAGVNEQFF.

This clone rates as medium-sized. J is TRBJ1-6 and V is TRBV27, with a tentative D call TRBD1 (5 bases). The CDR3 runs to 13 residues. The germline CDR1 and CDR2 sequences are MNHEY and SMNVEV (reference sequence). Trimming removed 4 bases from V and 10 bases from J, with 11 bases in between. The CDR3 here is CASSSPGNSPLHF. DNA of the CDR3: TGTGCCAGCAGTTCCCCAGGGAACTCACCCCTCCACTTT.